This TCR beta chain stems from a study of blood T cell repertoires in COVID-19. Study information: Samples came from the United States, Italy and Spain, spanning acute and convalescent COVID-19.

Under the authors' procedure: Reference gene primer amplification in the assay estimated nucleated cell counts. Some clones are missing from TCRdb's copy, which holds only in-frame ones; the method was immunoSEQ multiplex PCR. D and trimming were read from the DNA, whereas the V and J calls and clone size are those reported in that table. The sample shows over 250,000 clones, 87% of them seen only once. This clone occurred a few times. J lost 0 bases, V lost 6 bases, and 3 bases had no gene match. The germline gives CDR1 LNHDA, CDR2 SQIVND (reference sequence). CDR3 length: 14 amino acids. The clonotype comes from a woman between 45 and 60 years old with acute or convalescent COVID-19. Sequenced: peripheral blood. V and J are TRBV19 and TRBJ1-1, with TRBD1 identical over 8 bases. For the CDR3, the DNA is TGTGCCAGTAGCGGACAGGGCATGAACACTGAAGCTTTCTTT. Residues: CASSGQGMNTEAFF.